This TCR beta chain was captured in a study of beta chain features in type 1 diabetes. On the study more broadly: The study examined about 100 million sorted cells across all samples.

Study-level findings and limits: Moderate yet significant TCRB CDR3 shortening was seen in Type 1 diabetes patients in all four CD4+ subsets.

Expressed TCRB transcripts got sequenced, as all isolated RNA was reverse transcribed. The assay was immunoSEQ multiplex PCR, and TCRdb's table has in-frame clones only and misses some. The repertoire holds roughly 38,000 clones, with over 50% as singletons. This clone was observed a few times. The antigen remains undetermined. The ends were cut back, 6 bases at V and 2 bases at J, with 10 bases in the middle. The length of the CDR3 is 13 residues. Per germline, CDR1 MNHEY and CDR2 SVGAGI. The sample taken for sequencing was Tregs from blood. The V gene is TRBV6-5, the J gene TRBJ1-2; unclear D gene. This TCR derives from a man aged 30 to 39 with type 1 diabetes. Some clones in this sample may be carry-over from other donors' samples. In DNA, the CDR3 is TGTGCCAGCAGATTTGACACGAACTATGGCTACACCTTC. Translating gives CASRFDTNYGYTF.